This TCR beta chain was recovered during a study of blood T cell repertoires in COVID-19. Here immunoSEQ multiplex PCR was the method, and the copy in TCRdb shows in-frame clones only, minus some. This sample has 200,000 or so clones, with approximately 80% found just once. Of note for this clone: The same CDR3 is also encoded by other DNA sequences in this sample.

Germline loops: CDR1 LGHDT, CDR2 YNNKEL (reference sequence). CDR3 length: 14 residues. V was cut by 4 bases and J by 4 bases, with 11 bases left in between. The sample comprised PBMCs or T cells enriched from blood (not recorded which). The sequence was obtained from a man aged 60-69 years who had recovered from COVID-19. The V call is TRBV3-1 (or the pseudogene TRBV3-2), the J call TRBJ1-5; maybe TRBD1 (6 bases). The CDR3 sequence is CASSLTGVNQPQHF. The CDR3 DNA reads as TGTGCCAGCAGCCTGACAGGAGTTAATCAGCCCCAGCATTTT.